Listed below are T cell receptor beta chains from one sample, sequenced in a study of metastatic and nonmetastatic thyroid tumors. TCRdb ran MiXCR on the PCR reads. In the table there are around 6,400 clones, roughly 30% of which are singletons. Sequencing was done on a sample of tumor tissue. These receptor sequences come from a female donor with papillary thyroid cancer or a benign thyroid nodule (not recorded which). Some clones in this sample may be carry-over from other donors' samples. Both conserved end residues are part of each CDR3. Each record gives: CDR3 protein, CDR3 DNA, J gene, clone size, V gene, D gene. D genes are given only for firm matches. Clone size is stated in some rows and not others, as once, few, many or a class when expanded.

cdr3_aa: CASSPPRLCSSYEQYF; cdr3_nt: TGTGCCAGCTCACCACCCCGACTCTGTTCCTCGTACGAGCAGTACTTC; j_call: TRBJ2-7; clone_size: many; v_call: TRBV18; d_call: NA
cdr3_aa: CASSLGQSLYEQYF; cdr3_nt: TGTGCCAGCAGTTTAGGACAGAGTCTCTACGAGCAGTACTTC; j_call: TRBJ2-7; clone_size: NA; v_call: TRBV27; d_call: NA
cdr3_aa: CASSGVEQSTDTQYF; cdr3_nt: TGTGCCAGCTCAGGGGTCGAGCAGAGCACAGATACGCAGTATTTT; j_call: TRBJ2-3; clone_size: few; v_call: TRBV18; d_call: NA
cdr3_aa: CASDMLYEQYF; cdr3_nt: TGTGCCAGCGACATGCTCTACGAGCAGTACTTC; j_call: TRBJ2-7; clone_size: NA; v_call: TRBV6-1; d_call: NA
cdr3_aa: CASSSPSSPTYEQYF; cdr3_nt: TGTGCCAGCAGTTCCCCTAGCTCTCCTACCTACGAGCAGTACTTC; j_call: TRBJ2-7; clone_size: few; v_call: TRBV6-2/TRBV6-3; d_call: NA
cdr3_aa: CASSLVMPGQRNLNTEAFF; cdr3_nt: TGTGCCAGCAGCTTAGTGATGCCGGGACAGAGAAACCTGAACACTGAAGCTTTCTTT; j_call: TRBJ1-1; clone_size: NA; v_call: TRBV11-2; d_call: TRBD1
cdr3_aa: CASSRRDSYGYTF; cdr3_nt: TGTGCCAGCAGTCGCCGGGACAGCTATGGCTACACCTTC; j_call: TRBJ1-2; clone_size: NA; v_call: TRBV6-1; d_call: TRBD1
cdr3_aa: CASSPRQNTGELFF; cdr3_nt: TGTGCCAGCAGCCCCCGACAGAACACCGGGGAGCTGTTTTTT; j_call: TRBJ2-2; clone_size: NA; v_call: TRBV11-3; d_call: NA
cdr3_aa: CASSNTGKGETQYF; cdr3_nt: TGTGCCAGCAGCAATACAGGGAAAGGCGAGACCCAGTACTTC; j_call: TRBJ2-5; clone_size: few; v_call: TRBV13; d_call: NA
cdr3_aa: CASSLWPGNTEAFF; cdr3_nt: TGCGCCAGCAGCTTGTGGCCGGGGAACACTGAAGCTTTCTTT; j_call: TRBJ1-1; clone_size: NA; v_call: TRBV5-1; d_call: NA
cdr3_aa: CATRQGYTGELFF; cdr3_nt: TGTGCCACCCGACAGGGGTACACCGGGGAGCTGTTTTTT; j_call: TRBJ2-2; clone_size: NA; v_call: TRBV15; d_call: TRBD1
cdr3_aa: CASSLDEAGHPAELFF; cdr3_nt: TGCGCCAGCAGCCTGGATGAGGCGGGGCACCCCGCGGAGCTGTTTTTT; j_call: TRBJ2-2; clone_size: NA; v_call: TRBV5-1; d_call: NA
cdr3_aa: CSAFRFRGSGTDTQYF; cdr3_nt: TGCAGTGCGTTCAGATTCCGGGGGTCAGGCACAGATACGCAGTATTTT; j_call: TRBJ2-3; clone_size: NA; v_call: TRBV20-1; d_call: NA
cdr3_aa: CASSLLGQGYGYTF; cdr3_nt: TGTGCCAGCAGCTTATTAGGACAAGGGTATGGCTACACCTTC; j_call: TRBJ1-2; clone_size: few; v_call: TRBV7-9; d_call: NA
cdr3_aa: CAWSVSGTAYEQYF; cdr3_nt: TGTGCCTGGAGTGTGTCAGGTACCGCCTACGAGCAGTACTTC; j_call: TRBJ2-7; clone_size: NA; v_call: TRBV30; d_call: NA
cdr3_aa: CASSRDSDPYQPQHF; cdr3_nt: TGTGCCAGCAGTCGTGACAGCGACCCCTATCAGCCCCAGCATTTT; j_call: TRBJ1-5; clone_size: NA; v_call: TRBV6-1; d_call: NA
cdr3_aa: CASSEYLYNEQFF; cdr3_nt: TGTGCCAGCAGTGAATACCTGTACAATGAGCAGTTCTTC; j_call: TRBJ2-1; clone_size: NA; v_call: TRBV6-1; d_call: NA
cdr3_aa: CASSEGGGGANVLTF; cdr3_nt: TGTGCCAGCAGTGAAGGAGGGGGTGGGGCCAACGTCCTGACTTTC; j_call: TRBJ2-6; clone_size: few; v_call: TRBV6-1; d_call: NA
cdr3_aa: CASSSPSGLAGNEQYF; cdr3_nt: TGTGCCAGCAGTTCCCCATCGGGACTAGCGGGAAACGAGCAGTACTTC; j_call: TRBJ2-7; clone_size: medium-sized; v_call: TRBV6-1; d_call: TRBD2
cdr3_aa: CASSFRQGDNSPLHF; cdr3_nt: TGTGCCAGCAGCTTCAGACAGGGAGATAATTCACCCCTCCACTTT; j_call: TRBJ1-6; clone_size: NA; v_call: TRBV27; d_call: TRBD1
cdr3_aa: CASTPQWGLPQHF; cdr3_nt: TGTGCCAGCACCCCTCAGTGGGGGCTGCCCCAGCATTTT; j_call: TRBJ1-5; clone_size: NA; v_call: TRBV28; d_call: NA
cdr3_aa: CASSPPGHINEKLFF; cdr3_nt: TGTGCCAGCAGCCCACCGGGACACATAAATGAAAAACTGTTTTTT; j_call: TRBJ1-4; clone_size: many; v_call: TRBV7-9; d_call: NA
cdr3_aa: CASSTRDEQFF; cdr3_nt: TGTGCCAGCAGTACCAGGGATGAGCAGTTCTTC; j_call: TRBJ2-1; clone_size: NA; v_call: TRBV2; d_call: NA
cdr3_aa: CAWSIYQGTTIYF; cdr3_nt: TGTGCCTGGAGTATCTATCAGGGTACCACCATATATTTT; j_call: TRBJ1-3; clone_size: NA; v_call: TRBV30; d_call: NA
cdr3_aa: CASSPSVRGISYNEQFF; cdr3_nt: TGTGCCAGCAGCCCCTCAGTCCGGGGGATCTCCTACAATGAGCAGTTCTTC; j_call: TRBJ2-1; clone_size: NA; v_call: TRBV3-1; d_call: NA
cdr3_aa: CASSSHVTYEQYF; cdr3_nt: TGTGCCAGCAGTTCCCATGTAACCTACGAGCAGTACTTC; j_call: TRBJ2-7; clone_size: few; v_call: TRBV28; d_call: NA
cdr3_aa: CSGRNREVGELFF; cdr3_nt: TGCAGCGGACGTAACAGGGAAGTCGGGGAGCTGTTTTTT; j_call: TRBJ2-2; clone_size: many; v_call: TRBV29-1; d_call: NA
cdr3_aa: CASSEDGNSGNTIYF; cdr3_nt: TGTGCCAGCAGCGAGGACGGGAACTCTGGAAACACCATATATTTT; j_call: TRBJ1-3; clone_size: many; v_call: TRBV11-2; d_call: NA
cdr3_aa: CSARDHTDRDAEQYF; cdr3_nt: TGCAGTGCTAGAGATCACACGGACAGGGATGCCGAGCAGTACTTC; j_call: TRBJ2-7; clone_size: medium-sized; v_call: TRBV20-1; d_call: TRBD1
cdr3_aa: CASSMMTGETEQFF; cdr3_nt: TGCGCCAGCAGCATGATGACAGGGGAGACTGAGCAGTTCTTC; j_call: TRBJ2-1; clone_size: medium-sized; v_call: TRBV5-1; d_call: TRBD1
cdr3_aa: CASSLSGLGSPLHF; cdr3_nt: TGTGCCAGCAGTTTATCGGGTCTCGGCTCACCCCTCCACTTT; j_call: TRBJ1-6; clone_size: few; v_call: TRBV27; d_call: NA
cdr3_aa: CASSLDAGQGTGELFF; cdr3_nt: TGCGCCAGCAGCTTGGACGCGGGACAGGGGACCGGGGAGCTGTTTTTT; j_call: TRBJ2-2; clone_size: once; v_call: TRBV5-1; d_call: TRBD1
cdr3_aa: CASRGAGGVFHEQYF; cdr3_nt: TGTGCCAGTAGAGGGGCGGGGGGCGTCTTCCACGAGCAGTACTTC; j_call: TRBJ2-7; clone_size: medium-sized; v_call: TRBV19; d_call: TRBD2
cdr3_aa: CSARDVGRFAEAFF; cdr3_nt: TGCAGTGCTAGAGATGTAGGGAGGTTTGCTGAAGCTTTCTTT; j_call: TRBJ1-1; clone_size: NA; v_call: TRBV20-1; d_call: NA
cdr3_aa: CASSQGWGPEQYF; cdr3_nt: TGCGCCAGCAGCCAAGGTTGGGGGCCCGAGCAGTACTTC; j_call: TRBJ2-7; clone_size: NA; v_call: TRBV4-1; d_call: NA
cdr3_aa: CASSVAWDGSRVPQETQYF; cdr3_nt: TGTGCCAGCAGCGTAGCTTGGGACGGGAGCCGGGTGCCCCAAGAGACCCAGTACTTC; j_call: TRBJ2-5; clone_size: NA; v_call: TRBV9; d_call: NA
cdr3_aa: CATSRTGLMNTEAFF; cdr3_nt: TGTGCCACCAGTAGGACAGGGCTGATGAACACTGAAGCTTTCTTT; j_call: TRBJ1-1; clone_size: many; v_call: TRBV15; d_call: TRBD1
cdr3_aa: CATRSGTQETQYF; cdr3_nt: TGTGCCACCCGTAGCGGGACTCAAGAGACCCAGTACTTC; j_call: TRBJ2-5; clone_size: large; v_call: TRBV15; d_call: TRBD2
cdr3_aa: CASSVQGGGTGELFF; cdr3_nt: TGTGCCAGCAGTGTGCAGGGAGGAGGCACCGGGGAGCTGTTTTTT; j_call: TRBJ2-2; clone_size: NA; v_call: TRBV25-1; d_call: NA
cdr3_aa: CSPRGYRDRGQETQYF; cdr3_nt: TGCAGCCCTAGGGGCTACCGGGACAGGGGGCAAGAGACCCAGTACTTC; j_call: TRBJ2-5; clone_size: many; v_call: TRBV20-1; d_call: TRBD1
cdr3_aa: CASRQVGGQDEQYF; cdr3_nt: TGTGCCAGCAGACAAGTCGGGGGGCAAGACGAGCAGTACTTC; j_call: TRBJ2-7; clone_size: NA; v_call: TRBV6-1; d_call: NA
cdr3_aa: CASSFQGYEQYF; cdr3_nt: TGTGCCAGCAGCTTTCAGGGGTACGAGCAGTACTTC; j_call: TRBJ2-7; clone_size: NA; v_call: TRBV7-2; d_call: NA
cdr3_aa: CATYPGQGAYEQYF; cdr3_nt: TGTGCCACCTATCCGGGACAGGGGGCCTACGAGCAGTACTTC; j_call: TRBJ2-7; clone_size: NA; v_call: TRBV24-1; d_call: TRBD1